This TCR beta chain was sequenced during a study of beta chain features in type 1 diabetes. Reverse transcription of all isolated RNA meant that expressed TCRB transcripts were sequenced. Measured with immunoSEQ multiplex PCR; TCRdb has only the in-frame clones, and not every one. The table includes about 110,000 clones, almost 40% detected once. One heparinised draw, averaging around 120 mL, was taken per donor. Study-wide findings and caveats: Patients' naive, central memory and Treg TCRB repertoires seemed closer to one another than those of healthy donors. For Type 1 diabetes patients, all four CD4+ subsets carried TCRB CDR3s that were moderately but significantly shorter.

This clone has only one observation. Its matching antigen is unknown. The CDR3 has 14 residues. Per the germline V gene, CDR1 is MNHEY and CDR2 is SMNVEV (reference sequence). V shed 2 bases and J shed 7 bases, with 14 bases lying between them. The chain is built from TRBV27 and TRBJ2-5; D might be TRBD2 (6 bases). The clonotype comes from a woman aged 18 to 35 in good health. Specimen: stem cell memory CD4+ T cells from blood. The CDR3 is CASSLVGGRGTQYF. As DNA, the CDR3 is TGTGCCAGCAGTTTAGTCGGAGGGCGAGGGACCCAGTACTTC.